This T cell receptor beta chain was sequenced in a study of control samples from healthy donors and cancer patients. After removal of 3 bases from V and 5 bases from J, the junction contained 10 bases not matched to a gene. The CDR3 length is 17 residues. From germline, CDR1 is SGHNT and CDR2 YENEEA. Sequencing used immunoSEQ multiplex PCR; TCRdb keeps in-frame clones, though not all of them. The top ten hold around 1.5% of the sample, which has about 180,000 clones, approximately 94% seen once. The TCR was taken from a woman younger than 35 in good health. This chain connects TRBV11-3 to TRBJ1-6; 7 bases match TRBD1. The sample was blood. The CDR3 is CASSFGSLQGNNSPLHF. In DNA form, the CDR3 reads TGTGCCAGCAGCTTCGGTTCCTTACAGGGGAATAATTCACCCCTCCACTTT.